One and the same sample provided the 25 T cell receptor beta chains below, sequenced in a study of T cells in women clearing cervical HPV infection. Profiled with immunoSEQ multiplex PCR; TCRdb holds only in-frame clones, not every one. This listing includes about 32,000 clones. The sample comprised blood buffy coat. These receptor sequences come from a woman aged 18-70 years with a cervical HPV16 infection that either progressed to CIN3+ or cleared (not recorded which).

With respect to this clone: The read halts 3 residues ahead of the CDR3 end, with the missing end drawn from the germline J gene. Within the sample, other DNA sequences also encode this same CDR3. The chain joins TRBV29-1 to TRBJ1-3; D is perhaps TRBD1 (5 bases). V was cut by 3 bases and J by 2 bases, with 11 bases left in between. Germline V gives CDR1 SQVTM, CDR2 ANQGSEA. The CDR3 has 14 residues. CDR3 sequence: CSVETENTGNTIYF. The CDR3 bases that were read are TGCAGCGTTGAGACAGAAAATACTGGAAACACC.

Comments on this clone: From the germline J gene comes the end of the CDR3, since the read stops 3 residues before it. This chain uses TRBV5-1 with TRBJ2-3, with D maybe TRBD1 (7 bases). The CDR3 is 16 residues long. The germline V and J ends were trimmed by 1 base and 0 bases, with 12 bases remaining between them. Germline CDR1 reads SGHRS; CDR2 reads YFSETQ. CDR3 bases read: TGCGCCAGCAGCTTGCTCCAGGGGGGCAGCACAGATACG. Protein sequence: CASSLLQGGSTDT. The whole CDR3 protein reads CASSLLQGGSTDTQYF.

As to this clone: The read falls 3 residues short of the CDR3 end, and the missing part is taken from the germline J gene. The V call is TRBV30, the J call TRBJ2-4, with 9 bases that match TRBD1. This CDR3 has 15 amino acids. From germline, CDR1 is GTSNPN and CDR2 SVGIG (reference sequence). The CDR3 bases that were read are TGTGCCTGGAGTGTACCGACAGGGGGAGTGGAGGGT. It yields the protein CAWSVPTGGVEG. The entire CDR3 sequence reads CAWSVPTGGVEGQYF.

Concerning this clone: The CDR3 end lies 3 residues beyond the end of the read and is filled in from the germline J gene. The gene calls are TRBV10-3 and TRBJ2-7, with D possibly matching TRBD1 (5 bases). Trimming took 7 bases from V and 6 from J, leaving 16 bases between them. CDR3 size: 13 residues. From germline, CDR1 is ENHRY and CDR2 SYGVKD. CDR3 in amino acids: CAITDRAGFEQYF. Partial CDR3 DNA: TGTGCCATCACAGATAGGGCAGGGTTCGAG.

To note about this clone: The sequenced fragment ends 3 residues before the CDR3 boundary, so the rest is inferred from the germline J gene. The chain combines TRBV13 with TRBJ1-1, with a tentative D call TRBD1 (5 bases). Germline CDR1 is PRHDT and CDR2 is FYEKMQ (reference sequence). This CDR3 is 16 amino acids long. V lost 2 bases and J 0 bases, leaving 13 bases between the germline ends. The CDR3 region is CASSLLLGQVNTEAFF. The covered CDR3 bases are TGTGCCAGCAGCTTACTTTTGGGGCAGGTGAACACTGAA.

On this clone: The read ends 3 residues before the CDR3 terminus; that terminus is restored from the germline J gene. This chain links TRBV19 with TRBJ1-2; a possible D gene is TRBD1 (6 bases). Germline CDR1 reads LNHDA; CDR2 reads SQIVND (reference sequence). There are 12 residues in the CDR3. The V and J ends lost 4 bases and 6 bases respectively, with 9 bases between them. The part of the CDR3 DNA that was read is TGTGCCAGTAGTACGCAGGGGAATGGC. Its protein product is CASSTQGNG. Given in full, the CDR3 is CASSTQGNGYTF.

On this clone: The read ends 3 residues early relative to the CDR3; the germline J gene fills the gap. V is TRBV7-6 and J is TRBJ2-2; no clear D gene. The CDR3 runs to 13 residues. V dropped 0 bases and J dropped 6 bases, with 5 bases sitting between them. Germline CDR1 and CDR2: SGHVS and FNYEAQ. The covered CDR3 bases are TGTGCCAGCAGCTTAGCTCGTGCCGGGGAG. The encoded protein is CASSLARAGE. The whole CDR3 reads CASSLARAGELFF.

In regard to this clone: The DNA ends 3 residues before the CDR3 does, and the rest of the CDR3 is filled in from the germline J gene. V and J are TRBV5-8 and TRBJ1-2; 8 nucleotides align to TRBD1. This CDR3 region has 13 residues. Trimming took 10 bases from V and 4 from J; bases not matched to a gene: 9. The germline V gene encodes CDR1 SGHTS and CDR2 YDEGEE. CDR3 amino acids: CAVHRQGTYGYTF. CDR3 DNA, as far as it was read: TGTGCCGTACACAGACAGGGGACCTATGGC.

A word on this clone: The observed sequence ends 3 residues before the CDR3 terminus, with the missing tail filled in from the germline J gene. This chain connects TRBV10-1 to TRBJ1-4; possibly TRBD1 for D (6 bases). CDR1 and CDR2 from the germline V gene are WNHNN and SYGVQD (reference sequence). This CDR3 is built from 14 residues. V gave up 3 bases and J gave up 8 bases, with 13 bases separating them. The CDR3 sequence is CASSDEQGEEKLFF. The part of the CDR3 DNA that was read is TGCGCCAGCAGTGATGAACAGGGCGAAGAAAAA.

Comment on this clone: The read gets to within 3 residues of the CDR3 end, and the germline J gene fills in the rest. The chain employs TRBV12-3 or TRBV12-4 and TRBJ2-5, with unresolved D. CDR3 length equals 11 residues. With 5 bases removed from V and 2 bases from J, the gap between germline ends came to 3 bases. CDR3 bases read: TGTGCCAGCAGTCTTCAAGAGACC. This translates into CASSLQET. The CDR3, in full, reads CASSLQETQYF.

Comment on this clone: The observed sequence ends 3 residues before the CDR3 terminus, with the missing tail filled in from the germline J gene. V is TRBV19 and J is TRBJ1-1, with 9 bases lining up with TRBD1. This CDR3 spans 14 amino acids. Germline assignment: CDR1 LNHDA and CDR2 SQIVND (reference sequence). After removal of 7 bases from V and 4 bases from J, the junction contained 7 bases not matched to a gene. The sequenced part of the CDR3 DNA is TGTGCCAGTAACAAACAGGGGGCGAGCACTGAA. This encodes CASNKQGASTE. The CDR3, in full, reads CASNKQGASTEAFF.

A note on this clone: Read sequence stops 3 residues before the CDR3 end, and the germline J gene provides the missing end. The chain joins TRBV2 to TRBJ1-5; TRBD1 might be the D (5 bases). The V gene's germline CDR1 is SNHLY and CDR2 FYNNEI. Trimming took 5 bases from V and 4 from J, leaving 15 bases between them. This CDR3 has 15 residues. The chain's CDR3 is CASSLRGVVNQPQHF. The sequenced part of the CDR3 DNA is TGTGCCAGCAGTCTCCGGGGGGTGGTAAATCAGCCC.

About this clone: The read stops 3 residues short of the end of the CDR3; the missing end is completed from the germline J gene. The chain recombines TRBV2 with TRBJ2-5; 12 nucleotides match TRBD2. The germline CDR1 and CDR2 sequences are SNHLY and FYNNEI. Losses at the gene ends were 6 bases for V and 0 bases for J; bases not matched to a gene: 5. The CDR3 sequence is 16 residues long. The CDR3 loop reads CASRARTSGNQETQYF. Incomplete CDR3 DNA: TGTGCCAGCAGGGCCCGGACTAGCGGGAACCAAGAGACC.

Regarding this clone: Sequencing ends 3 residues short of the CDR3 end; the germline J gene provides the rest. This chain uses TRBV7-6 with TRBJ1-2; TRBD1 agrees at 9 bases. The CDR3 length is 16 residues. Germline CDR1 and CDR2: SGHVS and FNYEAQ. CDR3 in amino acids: CASSPETDRGGYDYTF. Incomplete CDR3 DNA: TGTGCCAGCAGCCCAGAAACGGACAGGGGAGGCTACGAC.

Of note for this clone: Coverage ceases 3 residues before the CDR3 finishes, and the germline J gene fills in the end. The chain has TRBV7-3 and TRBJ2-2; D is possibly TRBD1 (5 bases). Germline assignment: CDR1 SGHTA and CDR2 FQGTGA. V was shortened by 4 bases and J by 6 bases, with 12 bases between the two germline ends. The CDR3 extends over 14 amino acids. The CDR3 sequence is CASSSHQGAGELFF. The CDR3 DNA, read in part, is TGTGCCAGCAGCTCTCACCAGGGTGCCGGGGAG.

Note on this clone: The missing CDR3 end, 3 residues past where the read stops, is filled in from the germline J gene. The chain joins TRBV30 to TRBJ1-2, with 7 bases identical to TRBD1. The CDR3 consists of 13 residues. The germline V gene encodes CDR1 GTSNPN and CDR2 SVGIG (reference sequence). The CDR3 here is CAWSVEGARDYTF. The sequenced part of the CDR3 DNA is TGTGCCTGGAGTGTAGAGGGGGCGAGAGAC. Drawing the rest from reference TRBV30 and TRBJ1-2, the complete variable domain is SQTIHQWPATLVQPVGSPLSLECTVEGTSNPNLYWYRQAAGRGLQLLFYSVGIGQISSEVPQNLSASRPQDRQFILSSKKLLLSDSGFYLCAWSVEGARDYTFGSGTRLTVV.

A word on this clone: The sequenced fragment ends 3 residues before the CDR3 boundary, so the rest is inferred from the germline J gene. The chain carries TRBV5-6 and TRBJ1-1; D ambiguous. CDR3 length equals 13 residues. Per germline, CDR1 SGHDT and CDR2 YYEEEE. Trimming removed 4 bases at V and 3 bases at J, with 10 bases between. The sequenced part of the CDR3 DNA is TGTGCCAGCAGCCCTAGAAGTTACACTGAA. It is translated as CASSPRSYTE. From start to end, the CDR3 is CASSPRSYTEAFF.

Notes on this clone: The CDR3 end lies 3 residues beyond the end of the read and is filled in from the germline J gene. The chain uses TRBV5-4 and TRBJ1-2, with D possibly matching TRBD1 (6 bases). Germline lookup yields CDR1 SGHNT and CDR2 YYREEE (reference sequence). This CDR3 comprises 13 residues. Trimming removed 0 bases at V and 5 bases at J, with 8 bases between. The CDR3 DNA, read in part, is TGTGCCAGCAGCTTGGACAGGGCTTATGGC. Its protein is CASSLDRAYG. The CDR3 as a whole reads CASSLDRAYGYTF.

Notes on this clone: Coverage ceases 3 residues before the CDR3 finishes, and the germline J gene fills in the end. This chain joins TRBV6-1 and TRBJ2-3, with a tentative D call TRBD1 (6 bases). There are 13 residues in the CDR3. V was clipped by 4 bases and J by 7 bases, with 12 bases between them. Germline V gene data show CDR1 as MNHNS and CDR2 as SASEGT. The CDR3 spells CASSGSGENTQYF. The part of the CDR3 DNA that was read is TGTGCCAGCAGTGGATCAGGGGAAAATACG.

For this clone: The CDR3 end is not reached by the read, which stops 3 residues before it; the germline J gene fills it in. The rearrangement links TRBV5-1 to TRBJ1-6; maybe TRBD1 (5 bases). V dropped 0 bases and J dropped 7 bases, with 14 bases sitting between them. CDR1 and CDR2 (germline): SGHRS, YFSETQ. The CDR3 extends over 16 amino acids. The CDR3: CASSLGIAGDNSPLHF. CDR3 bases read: TGCGCCAGCAGCTTGGGGATCGCGGGGGACAATTCACCC.

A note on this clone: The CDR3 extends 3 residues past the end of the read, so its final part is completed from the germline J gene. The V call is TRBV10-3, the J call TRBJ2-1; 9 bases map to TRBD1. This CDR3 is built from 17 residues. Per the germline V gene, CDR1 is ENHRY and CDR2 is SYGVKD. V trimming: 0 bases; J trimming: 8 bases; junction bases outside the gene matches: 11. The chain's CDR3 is CAISESLGQGSIDEQFF. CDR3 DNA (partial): TGTGCCATCAGTGAGTCGCTGGGACAGGGAAGTATCGATGAG.

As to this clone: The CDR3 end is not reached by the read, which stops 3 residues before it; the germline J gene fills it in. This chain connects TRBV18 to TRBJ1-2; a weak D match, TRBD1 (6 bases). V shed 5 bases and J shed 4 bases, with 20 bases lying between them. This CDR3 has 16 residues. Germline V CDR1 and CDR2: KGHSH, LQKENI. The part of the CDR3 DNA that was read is TGTGCCAGCTCAGAAGGAGGGGGGGCCCTCGCCTATGGC. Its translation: CASSEGGGALAYG. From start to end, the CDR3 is CASSEGGGALAYGYTF. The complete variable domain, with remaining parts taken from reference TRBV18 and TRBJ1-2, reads NAGVMQNPRHLVRRRGQEARLRCSPMKGHSHVYWYRQLPEEGLKFMVYLQKENIIDESGMPKERFSAEFPKEGPSILRIQQVVRGDSAAYFCASSEGGGALAYGYTFGSGTRLTVV.

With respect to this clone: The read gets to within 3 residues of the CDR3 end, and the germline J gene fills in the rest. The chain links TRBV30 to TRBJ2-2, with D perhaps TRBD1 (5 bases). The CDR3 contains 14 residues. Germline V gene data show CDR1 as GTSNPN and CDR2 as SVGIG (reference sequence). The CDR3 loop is CAWSPIRDGGKLFF. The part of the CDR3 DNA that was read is TGTGCCTGGAGTCCCATCAGGGATGGTGGAAAG.

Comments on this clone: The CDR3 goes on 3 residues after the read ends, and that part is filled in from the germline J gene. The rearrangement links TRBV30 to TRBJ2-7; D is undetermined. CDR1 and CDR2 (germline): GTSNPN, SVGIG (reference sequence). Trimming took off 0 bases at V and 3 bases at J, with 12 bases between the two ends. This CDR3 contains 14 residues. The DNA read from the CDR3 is TGTGCCTGGAGTGTAGGGCCCGAGTTCTACGAG. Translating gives CAWSVGPEFYE. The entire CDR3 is CAWSVGPEFYEQYF.

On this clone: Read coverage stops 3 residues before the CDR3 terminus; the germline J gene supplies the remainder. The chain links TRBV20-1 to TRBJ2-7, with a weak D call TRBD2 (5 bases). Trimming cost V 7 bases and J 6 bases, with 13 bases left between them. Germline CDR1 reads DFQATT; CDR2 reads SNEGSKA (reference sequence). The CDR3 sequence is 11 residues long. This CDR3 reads CSVRTTSEQYF. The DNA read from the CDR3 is TGCAGTGTGAGGACCACTAGCGAG.